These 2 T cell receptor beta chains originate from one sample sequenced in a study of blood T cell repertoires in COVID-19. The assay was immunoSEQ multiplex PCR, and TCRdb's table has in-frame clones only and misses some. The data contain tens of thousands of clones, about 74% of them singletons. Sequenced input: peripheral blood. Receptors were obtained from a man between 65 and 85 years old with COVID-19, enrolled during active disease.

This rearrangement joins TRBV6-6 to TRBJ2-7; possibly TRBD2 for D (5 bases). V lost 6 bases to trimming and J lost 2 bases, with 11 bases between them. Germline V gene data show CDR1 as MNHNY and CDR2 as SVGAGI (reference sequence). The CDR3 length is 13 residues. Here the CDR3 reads CASSRQLAYEQYF. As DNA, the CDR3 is TGTGCCAGCAGCCGCCAACTAGCCTACGAGCAGTACTTC.

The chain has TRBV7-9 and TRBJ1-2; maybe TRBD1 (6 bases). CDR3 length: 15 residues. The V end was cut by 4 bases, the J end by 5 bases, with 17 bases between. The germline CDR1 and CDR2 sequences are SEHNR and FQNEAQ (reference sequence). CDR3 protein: CASSSYHRTGYGYTF. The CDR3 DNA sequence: TGTGCCAGCAGCTCATACCATCGAACAGGGTATGGCTACACCTTC. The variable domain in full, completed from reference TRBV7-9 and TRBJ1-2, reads DTGVSQNPRHKITKRGQNVTFRCDPISEHNRLYWYRQTLGQGPEFLTYFQNEAQLEKSRLLSDRFSAERPKGSFSTLEIQRTEQGDSAMYLCASSSYHRTGYGYTFGSGTRLTVV.